The clone carrying this T cell receptor (beta chain) has only one observation. Its specificity is not known. This table comes from immunoSEQ multiplex PCR, and its TCRdb copy is limited to in-frame clones, with some not included. Of over 120,000 clones in the sample, 75% to 90% are singletons; the top ten hold under 9.5%. Germline CDR1 is SGDLS and CDR2 is YYNGEE. The CDR3 covers 15 residues. Trimming cost V 1 base and J 5 bases, with 12 bases left between them. The data were obtained in a study of T cell responses to AZD1222 COVID-19 vaccine. Overall study findings and caveats: Of the AZD1222 recipients, only five to seven were seropositive at baseline. Scientists sampled the repertoires only once the peak T cell response had passed. White British donors predominated, females outnumbered males, and clonal diversity was possibly underestimated.

The sequences come from peripheral blood, collected on day 0 of AZD1222 vaccination. The chain couples TRBV9 to TRBJ2-2; D perhaps matches TRBD1 (5 bases). The clonotype was recovered from an adult in good health. CDR3 sequence (DNA): TGTGCCAGCAGCGTATTAGGGGAATGGACCGGGGAGCTGTTTTTT. Protein product: CASSVLGEWTGELFF. Based on the CDR3 plus reference TRBV9 and TRBJ2-2, the full variable domain is DSGVTQTPKHLITATGQRVTLRCSPRSGDLSVYWYQQSLDQGLQFLIQYYNGEERAKGNILERFSAQQFPDLHSELNLSSLELGDSALYFCASSVLGEWTGELFFGEGSRLTVL.